This T cell receptor (beta chain) derives from a study of early T cells in non-severe SARS-CoV-2 infection (TCRdb year 2021). With regard to the full study: Bulk RNA from unsorted whole blood was used for TCR sequencing, so alpha and beta chains could not be paired.

Set within a cohort of healthcare workers in London, UK, this nested case-control study involved weekly PCR testing of nasopharyngeal swabs along with blood sampling. Healthcare workers were recruited between 23 and 31 March 2020, during the week of the UK lockdown, and were followed weekly for up to roughly 16 weeks. What the study reported, not specific to this receptor: VDJdb matching was skewed toward anti-spike CD8 responses and likely underestimated virus-specific expansions by missing private and CD4 specificities.

Library preparation was by 5' RACE. The instrument was a NextSeq 500. In the TCR library protocol, unique molecular identifiers were attached to individual cDNA molecules to correct for PCR bias and sequencing error. Both TCR alpha and beta chains were sequenced, and tight co-correlation was observed between alpha and beta sequence abundances in each sample. The study's processing was this. Decombinator V4 was used to perform V gene, J gene and CDR3 annotation of TCR sequences. TCRs were defined as expanded if a significant change between any two time points was detected under a Poisson model with p below 0.0001. TCR abundances were normalised to the total number of TCRs sequenced per sample and were expressed as counts per million. MAIT TCRs were defined by TRAV1-2 paired with TRAJ12, TRAJ20 or TRAJ33, and iNKT TCRs by TRAV10 paired with TRAJ18. A search of VDJdb, accessed on 1 November 2021, was run for TCRs annotated to CMV, EBV and SARS-CoV-2, with TCRs annotated for multiple antigens excluded. Starting from the raw public reads, TCRdb applied fastp trimming at Q25, assembled clones with MiXCR and retained in-frame beta chains. Rows are combined by CDR3 protein, so each entry shows the most common genes and DNA. TCRdb's processing, not the authors' own work, is the source of the V and J calls. The sample yields under 140,000 distinct CDR3 sequences; roughly 12% were counted once. The ten top clones hold 3.5% to 4% of the sample.

Including the terminal cysteine and phenylalanine, the CDR3 comprises 16 residues. The read is trimmed to its CDR3 DNA, 48 bases read in frame from base 1. V is cut by 0 bases and J by 2 bases, and the space between the germline ends is 14 bases. CDR1 SGHAT and CDR2 FQNNGV were looked up in the germline V gene. This clonotype was seen only a few times. The antigen this receptor binds is unknown. The record has no base qualities; no much larger clone is one base away. This sequence uses TRBV11-2 and TRBJ2-7, with the D gene possibly TRBD1 or TRBD2, each one fitting 5 bases. The material was whole blood, obtained at baseline. This receptor was obtained from an adult who was a healthcare worker with PCR-confirmed SARS-CoV-2 infection or an uninfected control (not recorded which). The sequenced DNA: TGTGCCAGCAGCTTAGATGAGGGCAGGGTGACCTACGAGCAGTACTTC. Its translation reads: CASSLDEGRVTYEQYF.